These 14 T cell receptor beta chains were all obtained from the same sample, sequenced in a study of control samples from healthy donors and cancer patients. Sequenced by immunoSEQ multiplex PCR; TCRdb stores in-frame clones only, minus some. The sample records under 90,000 clones, around 92% being singletons. Sample: blood. Source of these receptors: a woman between 55 and 75 years old in good health.

The CDR3 sequence: CASRETGDYGYTF. DNA for the CDR3: TGTGCCAGCAGGGAGACAGGGGATTATGGCTACACCTTC. This chain links TRBV13 with TRBJ1-2; 8 bases match TRBD1. The V gene's germline CDR1 is PRHDT and CDR2 FYEKMQ (reference sequence). V dropped 6 bases and J dropped 5; count of bases not matched to a gene: 5. The CDR3 length is 13 residues. The full variable domain, with the rest looked up from reference TRBV13 and TRBJ1-2, is AAGVIQSPRHLIKEKRETATLKCYPIPRHDTVYWYQQGPGQDPQFLISFYEKMQSDKGSIPDRFSAQQFSDYHSELNMSSLELGDSALYFCASRETGDYGYTFGSGTRLTVV.

The chain has TRBV4-1 and TRBJ2-1; 8 bases map to TRBD2. J lost 8 bases, V lost 0 bases, and 15 bases had no gene match. The CDR3 has 18 residues. Germline values: CDR1 MGHRA, CDR2 YSYEKL. The chain's CDR3 is CASSQDVPAGEGFHEQFF. The DNA for the CDR3 is TGCGCCAGCAGCCAAGATGTACCAGCGGGAGAGGGGTTCCATGAGCAGTTCTTC.

The rearrangement uses TRBV7-9 and TRBJ2-1; D may be TRBD2 (6 bases). V lost 3 bases and J lost 12, with 24 bases in between. Germline-derived CDR1 and CDR2 are SEHNR and FQNEAQ (reference sequence). This CDR3 spans 16 amino acids. CDR3 in DNA: TGTGCCAGCAGCTTCACGACGGGACTCTCCCGTATAGTGCAGTTCTTC. It yields the protein CASSFTTGLSRIVQFF.

The gene calls are TRBV12-3 or TRBV12-4 and TRBJ1-2; D is perhaps TRBD1 (5 bases). This CDR3 has 12 residues. V lost 8 bases, J lost 6 bases, and 13 bases lay in between. DNA of the CDR3: TGTGCCAGCGGGGACGACGCGAATGGCTACACCTTC. This translates into CASGDDANGYTF.

This chain connects TRBV6-1 to TRBJ2-3, with a tentative D call TRBD2 (6 bases). The V end was cut by 4 bases, the J end by 3 bases, with 17 bases between. Germline V gene lookup returns CDR1 MNHNS and CDR2 SASEGT. This CDR3 is built from 16 residues. CDR3 in DNA: TGTGCCAGCAGTGGTTGGGACTCCCGCCTGACAGATACGCAGTATTTT. Amino acid sequence: CASSGWDSRLTDTQYF.

The chain uses TRBV11-3 and TRBJ2-1, with D possibly TRBD1 on 6 matching bases. Germline CDR1 is SGHNT and CDR2 is YENEEA. This CDR3 contains 15 residues. V was pared by 5 bases and J by 5 bases, with 16 bases between. The CDR3 nucleotides are TGTGCCAGCAGCCTAGGACAGTCAGGAGACAATGAGCAGTTCTTC. Translated: CASSLGQSGDNEQFF.

The genes are TRBV7-2 and TRBJ2-2; tentatively, D is TRBD1 (6 bases). Germline CDR1 reads SGHTA; CDR2 reads FQGNSA. This CDR3 contains 16 residues. V dropped 5 bases and J dropped 0 bases, with 13 bases sitting between them. This CDR3 reads CASSPGQQSNTGELFF. CDR3 coding DNA: TGTGCCAGCAGCCCCGGACAGCAGTCGAACACCGGGGAGCTGTTTTTT. The full variable domain, in which reference TRBV7-2 and TRBJ2-2 provide the parts outside the CDR3, is GAGVSQSPSNKVTEKGKDVELRCDPISGHTALYWYRQSLGQGLEFLIYFQGNSAPDKSGLPSDRFSAERTGGSVSTLTIQRTQQEDSAVYLCASSPGQQSNTGELFFGEGSRLTVL.

In nucleotides, the CDR3 is TGTGCCAGCAGCCGGCGGTCAGGAGATCCTGAAGCTTTCTTT. The encoded protein is CASSRRSGDPEAFF. This chain connects TRBV5-4 to TRBJ1-1, with D uncertain. Germline CDR1 reads SGHNT; CDR2 reads YYREEE (reference sequence). V was clipped by 4 bases and J by 6 bases, with 16 bases between them. The CDR3 extends over 14 amino acids.

The chain combines TRBV7-9 with TRBJ2-1, with a possible D match to TRBD1 (6 bases). In germline, CDR1 is SEHNR, CDR2 FQNEAQ (reference sequence). The CDR3 has 15 residues. Deletions cut 1 base from V and 1 base from J, with 8 bases between. CDR3 protein: CASSLVGASYNEQFF. Written as DNA, the CDR3 is TGTGCCAGCAGCTTAGTGGGGGCTTCCTACAATGAGCAGTTCTTC.

This chain connects TRBV5-4 to TRBJ2-2, with D maybe TRBD2 (6 bases). V lost 3 bases, J lost 0 bases, and 9 bases lay in between. The CDR3 spans 15 residues. The germline gives CDR1 SGHNT, CDR2 YYREEE (reference sequence). The CDR3 DNA reads TGTGCCAGCAGCTCGCAGCGGGCGAACACCGGGGAGCTGTTTTTT. Its protein product is CASSSQRANTGELFF. The entire variable domain, with the rest obtained from reference TRBV5-4 and TRBJ2-2, is as follows: ETGVTQSPTHLIKTRGQQVTLRCSSQSGHNTVSWYQQALGQGPQFIFQYYREEENGRGNFPPRFSGLQFPNYSSELNVNALELDDSALYLCASSSQRANTGELFFGEGSRLTVL.

This sequence joins TRBV19 and TRBJ1-4; TRBD1 is a possible D gene (5 bases). The ends were cut back, 7 bases at V and 8 bases at J, with 20 bases in the middle. The CDR3 has 15 amino acids. Germline CDR1 LNHDA, CDR2 SQIVND (reference sequence). The CDR3 loop reads CASIRNPGRREKLFF. CDR3 DNA sequence: TGTGCCAGTATCAGAAACCCGGGACGGAGAGAAAAACTGTTTTTT.

The chain has TRBV7-6 and TRBJ2-2; D ambiguous. Germline V CDR1 and CDR2: SGHVS, FNYEAQ. CDR3 length: 16 residues. V lost 4 bases, J lost 0 bases, and 12 bases lay in between. In DNA form, the CDR3 reads TGTGCCAGCAGCTCCCTGGGCGGATCGAACACCGGGGAGCTGTTTTTT. Translated: CASSSLGGSNTGELFF. The whole variable domain, remainder taken from reference TRBV7-6 and TRBJ2-2, is GAGVSQSPRYKVTKRGQDVALRCDPISGHVSLYWYRQALGQGPEFLTYFNYEAQQDKSGLPNDRFSAERPEGSISTLTIQRTEQRDSAMYRCASSSLGGSNTGELFFGEGSRLTVL.

The chain couples TRBV28 to TRBJ1-5; D unresolved. There are 15 residues in the CDR3. Germline V CDR1 and CDR2: MDHEN, SYDVKM. V lost 2 bases and J 2 bases, leaving 10 bases between the germline ends. Here the CDR3 DNA reads TGTGCCAGCAGTTTAGAAGGATTAGGCAATCAGCCCCAGCATTTT. It specifies CASSLEGLGNQPQHF.

The rearrangement uses TRBV28 and TRBJ2-7, with 7 bases matching TRBD2. V shed 6 bases, J shed 7 bases, and the junction held 9 bases outside the gene matches. CDR1 is MDHEN, CDR2 SYDVKM, per germline. The CDR3 contains 13 residues. The CDR3 DNA reads TGTGCCAGCAGCTCCCGGGCCGGGAGGGAGCAGTACTTC. Protein sequence: CASSSRAGREQYF.